Detailed here is one T cell receptor (beta chain). Its antigen remains unknown. This sample was included in a study of blood T cells in healthy people across ages. General study results and limits: The study regarded diversity estimates from one million T cells as underestimates. Per million T cells, TCR beta diversity dropped about linearly as age rose.

V was cut by 2 bases and J by 12 bases, with 10 bases left in between. Germline CDR1 is SNHLY and CDR2 is FYNNEI. There are 11 residues in the CDR3. The second PCR ran roughly 6 to 12 cycles with a sample-barcoded 5' primer and J-beta primers. The template-switch adaptor, which had 12 random nucleotides, put a tag on each cDNA molecule. MiXCR was run by TCRdb on the 5' RACE reads, yielding one entry per CDR3 protein. This sample has some 1.8 million distinct CDR3 sequences; roughly 43% occur once, and the top ten carry around 23%. Caucasian, healthy and from Russia, the donors were aged between about 6 and 100.

This rearrangement joins TRBV2 to TRBJ2-5; D is unresolved. The TCR was taken from a human donor in good health. Material: blood. CDR3: CASSEYRWEYF. CDR3 DNA: TGTGCCAGCAGTGAATATAGGTGGGAGTACTTC.